These 18 T cell receptor beta chains originate from one sample sequenced in a study of cytomegalovirus exposure and HLA in healthy donors. Profiling relied on immunoSEQ multiplex PCR, and the TCRdb table lists in-frame clones only, not all of them. The sample includes some 230,000 clones, 75% to 95% seen only once; the top ten take more than 0.85%. The sample comprised PBMCs. These receptor sequences come from a woman aged 18 to 35 in good health and CMV-seronegative.

The chain couples TRBV5-1 to TRBJ1-2; 8 positions match TRBD1. Losses at the gene ends were 4 bases for V and 7 bases for J; bases not matched to a gene: 9. This CDR3 has 14 amino acids. Germline CDR1 reads SGHRS; CDR2 reads YFSETQ. The CDR3 sequence is CASSLADRGGGYTF. CDR3 nucleotides: TGCGCCAGCAGCCTAGCTGACAGGGGAGGTGGCTACACCTTC.

The chain combines TRBV18 with TRBJ1-1, with 11 nucleotides matching TRBD1. The V segment lost 5 bases and the J segment 4 bases; nucleotides outside the gene matches: 3. Germline V gene data show CDR1 as KGHSH and CDR2 as LQKENI. The CDR3 length is 14 residues. The CDR3 protein is CASSRGQGGTEAFF. DNA of the CDR3: TGTGCCAGCTCAAGGGGACAGGGGGGCACTGAAGCTTTCTTT.

V gene TRBV7-2 combines with J gene TRBJ2-3; tentatively, D is TRBD2 (6 bases). Germline V CDR1 and CDR2: SGHTA, FQGNSA. The CDR3 covers 15 residues. V lost 5 bases and J 3 bases, leaving 15 bases between the germline ends. The CDR3 protein is CASSISGAGTDTQYF. Written as DNA, the CDR3 is TGTGCCAGCAGCATTAGCGGAGCCGGTACAGATACGCAGTATTTT.

This sequence joins TRBV10-3 and TRBJ2-1; 9 nucleotides align to TRBD2. The germline V gene has CDR1 ENHRY and CDR2 SYGVKD. J gave up 7 bases and V 6 bases, and 10 bases lay outside the gene matches. The CDR3 has 15 residues. The CDR3 region is CAIRDTSGLGNEQFF. The CDR3 DNA reads TGTGCCATCAGGGATACTAGCGGGCTGGGTAATGAGCAGTTCTTC.

This clone was detected only once. The chain uses TRBV14 and TRBJ1-1, with TRBD1 matching over 8 bases. The trim removed 3 bases at V and 4 bases at J, leaving 4 bases unmatched. Per the germline V gene, CDR1 is SGHDN and CDR2 is FVKESK. The CDR3 runs to 14 residues. The CDR3 nucleotides read TGTGCCAGCAGCCACAGGGGGCAGATCACTGAAGCTTTCTTT. This translates into CASSHRGQITEAFF.

The chain joins TRBV6-5 to TRBJ2-7, with TRBD2 identical over 10 bases. Looked up from germline, CDR1 is MNHEY and CDR2 is SVGAGI. The CDR3 is 15 residues long. V shed 6 bases and J 4 bases; nucleotides not matched to a gene: 9. The CDR3 loop reads CASRAAGGRYYEQYF. Here the CDR3 DNA reads TGTGCCAGCAGGGCAGCGGGAGGGCGTTATTACGAGCAGTACTTC.

V is TRBV7-6 and J is TRBJ1-4; no firm D call. Trimming cost V 2 bases and J 4 bases, with 20 bases left between them. The CDR3 loop spans 18 amino acids. Germline V lookup: CDR1 SGHVS, CDR2 FNYEAQ. The CDR3 sequence is CASSLIFGRPGDNEKLFF. DNA of the CDR3: TGTGCCAGCAGCTTAATTTTCGGCAGGCCAGGCGATAATGAAAAACTGTTTTTT.

The chain has TRBV11-3 and TRBJ1-5; tentatively, D is TRBD1 (5 bases). The germline V gene encodes CDR1 SGHNT and CDR2 YENEEA. The CDR3 runs 18 residues. Trimming shortened V by 8 bases and J by 1 base, and 24 bases separated the two germline ends. CDR3 protein: CASRLVRGQDGSNQPQHF. The DNA of the CDR3 is TGTGCCAGCCGGCTGGTTAGGGGTCAAGACGGGAGCAATCAGCCCCAGCATTTT.

The chain is built from TRBV27 and TRBJ2-7, with D possibly being TRBD1 (5 bases). This CDR3 is built from 12 residues. Trimming removed 2 bases at V and 4 bases at J, with 6 bases between. Germline CDR1 and CDR2: MNHEY and SMNVEV (reference sequence). For the CDR3, the DNA is TGTGCCAGCAGTTTAAGGGGATACGAGCAGTACTTC. Its protein is CASSLRGYEQYF.

The chain links TRBV30 to TRBJ1-1; no definite D call. Germline V gene data show CDR1 as GTSNPN and CDR2 as SVGIG (reference sequence). CDR3 length: 13 amino acids. Trimming stripped 3 bases from V and 3 bases from J, with 11 bases between. CDR3 coding DNA: TGTGCCTGGAGCCCGAGGAGGGACACTGAAGCTTTCTTT. This codes for CAWSPRRDTEAFF.

The gene calls are TRBV27 and TRBJ1-4; tentatively, D is TRBD1 (5 bases). V lost 6 bases to trimming and J lost 8 bases, with 13 bases between them. Germline V CDR1 and CDR2: MNHEY, SMNVEV (reference sequence). The CDR3 has 13 amino acids. CDR3 protein: CASRRGGNEKLFF. The CDR3 coding sequence is TGTGCCAGCAGAAGGGGAGGGAACGAAAAACTGTTTTTT.

This chain connects TRBV19 to TRBJ1-1; D ambiguous. The V and J ends lost 3 bases and 2 bases respectively, with 16 bases between them. CDR3 length equals 16 residues. Germline values: CDR1 LNHDA, CDR2 SQIVND (reference sequence). CDR3 loop: CASSMVGAPTNTEAFF. The DNA for the CDR3 is TGTGCCAGTAGTATGGTTGGAGCTCCTACTAACACTGAAGCTTTCTTT.

The chain links TRBV30 to TRBJ2-1; D possibly corresponds to TRBD1 (5 bases). CDR3 length: 12 amino acids. V dropped 6 bases and J dropped 10 bases, with 16 bases sitting between them. The germline V gene has CDR1 GTSNPN and CDR2 SVGIG (reference sequence). CDR3 coding DNA: TGTGCCTGTCTCTCCTCTTACAGGGAGCAGTTCTTC. This codes for CACLSSYREQFF.

The chain combines TRBV20-1 with TRBJ1-1; 7 bases map to TRBD1. V gave up 5 bases and J gave up 5 bases; unmatched junction bases: 2. The CDR3 has 11 amino acids. Germline V gene data show CDR1 as DFQATT and CDR2 as SNEGSKA (reference sequence). The CDR3 here is CSAGRGTEAFF. In nucleotides, the CDR3 is TGCAGTGCTGGCAGGGGGACTGAAGCTTTCTTT.

This chain links TRBV30 with TRBJ1-3; TRBD1 is a possible D gene (6 bases). CDR1 is GTSNPN, CDR2 SVGIG, per germline (reference sequence). V was trimmed by 5 bases and J by 3 bases, leaving 11 bases between them. The CDR3 contains 13 residues. The CDR3 sequence: CAWGTNFGNTIYF. CDR3 DNA sequence: TGTGCCTGGGGGACAAACTTTGGAAACACCATATATTTT. Based on the CDR3 plus reference TRBV30 and TRBJ1-3, the full variable domain is SQTIHQWPATLVQPVGSPLSLECTVEGTSNPNLYWYRQAAGRGLQLLFYSVGIGQISSEVPQNLSASRPQDRQFILSSKKLLLSDSGFYLCAWGTNFGNTIYFGEGSWLTVV.

V gene TRBV6-1 combines with J gene TRBJ1-1; D gene ambiguous. The CDR3 is 12 amino acids. V was trimmed by 2 bases and J by 11 bases, leaving 12 bases between them. Germline V gene lookup returns CDR1 MNHNS and CDR2 SASEGT. As DNA, the CDR3 is TGTGCCAGCAGTGAATCGAGGGCCGAGGCTTTCTTT. Translated, it gives CASSESRAEAFF.

V usage is TRBV4-1 and J usage is TRBJ2-3, with 9 bases matching TRBD1. The CDR3 spans 15 residues. Germline CDR1 is MGHRA and CDR2 is YSYEKL. V gave up 1 base and J gave up 8 bases; unmatched junction bases: 7. CDR3: CASSQGDRAYLTQYF. In nucleotides, the CDR3 is TGCGCCAGCAGCCAAGGGGACAGGGCCTACCTTACGCAGTATTTT.

V is TRBV20-1 and J is TRBJ1-1; no clear D gene. The CDR3 covers 11 residues. Germline loops: CDR1 DFQATT, CDR2 SNEGSKA (reference sequence). CDR3: CRAGVNTEAFF. CDR3 nucleotides: TGCAGGGCCGGGGTGAACACTGAAGCTTTCTTT.